Below are 7 T cell receptor beta chains sequenced from a single sample in a study of graft-versus-host responses after intestinal transplantation. What these receptors recognize is not known. Some clones are missing from TCRdb's copy, which holds only in-frame ones; the method was immunoSEQ multiplex PCR. The table includes approximately 85,000 clones, roughly 90% detected once. The sample here was unstimulated CD8+ T cells sorted from spleen or lymph node cells, taken before transplant. Receptors were obtained from a human donor who was the organ donor for an intestinal transplant.

This clone is a singleton in its sample. The genes are TRBV11-3 and TRBJ2-5; TRBD1 aligns across 9 bases. The tail of the sequence fits TRBJ2-7 better, so the J call may be wrong. The CDR3 sequence is 14 residues long. CDR1 and CDR2 (germline): SGHNT, YENEEA. CDR3 coding DNA: TGTGCCAGCAGCCAGACAGGGGGAAACTACGAGCAGTACTTC. As protein: CASSQTGGNYEQYF.

CDR3 sequence reads: CASRSLNTEAFF. Written as DNA, the CDR3 is TGTGCCAGTAGGTCCCTGAACACTGAAGCTTTCTTT. The rearrangement links TRBV19 to TRBJ1-1; D uncertain. V lost 6 bases and J 0 bases, leaving 5 bases between the germline ends. CDR1 and CDR2 from the germline V gene are LNHDA and SQIVND (reference sequence). This CDR3 spans 12 amino acids.

The chain uses TRBV5-1 and TRBJ1-5, with a possible D match to TRBD1 (5 bases). This CDR3 has 15 residues. Per germline, CDR1 SGHRS and CDR2 YFSETQ. Trimming removed 0 bases from V and 7 bases from J, with 14 bases in between. In DNA, the CDR3 is TGCGCCAGCAGCTTGGCTGGGAGGGGTTGGCAGCCCCAGCATTTT. Its protein product is CASSLAGRGWQPQHF.

J is TRBJ2-2 and V is TRBV29-1; either TRBD1 or TRBD2 may supply D (5 bases each). The CDR3 spans 13 residues. The V end lost 3 bases, the J end lost 6 bases, and 11 bases lay between the germline ends. Germline V CDR1 and CDR2: SQVTM, ANQGSEA. The CDR3 reads CSVEVVGAGELFF. CDR3 bases: TGCAGCGTTGAGGTGGTGGGGGCCGGGGAGCTGTTTTTT.

The CDR3 protein is CASSSPPLYGYTF. Here the CDR3 DNA reads TGTGCCAGCAGTTCCCCTCCTTTGTATGGCTACACCTTC. The V and J genes are TRBV27 and TRBJ1-2; D remains unclear. V was shortened by 4 bases and J by 5 bases, with 11 bases between the two germline ends. The CDR3 contains 13 residues. Germline V gene data show CDR1 as MNHEY and CDR2 as SMNVEV (reference sequence).

V and J are TRBV4-1 and TRBJ2-5, with D perhaps being TRBD1 or TRBD2 (6 bases each). Trimming cost V 3 bases and J 2 bases, with 19 bases left between them. The germline CDR1 and CDR2 sequences are MGHRA and YSYEKL. The CDR3 contains 17 residues. In DNA form, the CDR3 reads TGCGCCAGCAGCCATCTATGGGGGGCAGGGGCGCAAGAGACCCAGTACTTC. Protein: CASSHLWGAGAQETQYF.

This clone has a single count. This sequence joins TRBV19 and TRBJ1-2; 7 bases fit TRBD1. The length of the CDR3 is 15 residues. In germline, CDR1 is LNHDA, CDR2 SQIVND (reference sequence). The V and J ends lost 3 bases and 0 bases, in that order; junction bases with no gene match: 4. The CDR3 region is CASSIGQAANYGYTF. For the CDR3, the DNA is TGTGCCAGTAGTATTGGACAGGCGGCTAACTATGGCTACACCTTC.